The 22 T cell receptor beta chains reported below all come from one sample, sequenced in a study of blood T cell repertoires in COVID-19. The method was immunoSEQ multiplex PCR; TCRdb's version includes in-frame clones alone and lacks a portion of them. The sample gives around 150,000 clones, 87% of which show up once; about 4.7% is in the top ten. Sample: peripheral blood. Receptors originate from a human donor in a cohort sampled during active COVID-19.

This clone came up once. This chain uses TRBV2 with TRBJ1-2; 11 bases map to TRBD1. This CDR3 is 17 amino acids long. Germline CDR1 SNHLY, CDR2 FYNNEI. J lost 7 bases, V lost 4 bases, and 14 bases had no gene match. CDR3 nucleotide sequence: TGTGCCAGCAGTGGGGTGGACAGGGGGCCGGCGGGATCTGGCTACACCTTC. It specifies CASSGVDRGPAGSGYTF.

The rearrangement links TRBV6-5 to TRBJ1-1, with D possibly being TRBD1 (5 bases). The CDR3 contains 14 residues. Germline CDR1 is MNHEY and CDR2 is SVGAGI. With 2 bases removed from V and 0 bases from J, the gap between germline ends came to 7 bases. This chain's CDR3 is CASSYARVNTEAFF. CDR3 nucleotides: TGTGCCAGCAGTTACGCCAGGGTGAACACTGAAGCTTTCTTT.

The chain's CDR3 is CASSQGPGGPVPQYF. The CDR3 DNA reads TGCGCCAGCAGCCAAGGTCCGGGAGGGCCGGTACCCCAGTACTTC. The gene calls are TRBV4-1 and TRBJ2-5; 8 nucleotides line up with TRBD2. The V and J ends lost 1 base and 9 bases, in that order; junction bases with no gene match: 10. The CDR3 is made up of 15 amino acids. Germline loops: CDR1 MGHRA, CDR2 YSYEKL.

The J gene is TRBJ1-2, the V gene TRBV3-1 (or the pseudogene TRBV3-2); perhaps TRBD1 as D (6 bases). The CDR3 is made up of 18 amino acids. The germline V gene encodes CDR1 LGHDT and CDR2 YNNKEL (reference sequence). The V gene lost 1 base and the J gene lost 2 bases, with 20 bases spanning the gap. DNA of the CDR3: TGTGCCAGCAGCCAAGCGACCAGGGGTATCAGAGGCAACTATGGCTACACCTTC. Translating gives CASSQATRGIRGNYGYTF.

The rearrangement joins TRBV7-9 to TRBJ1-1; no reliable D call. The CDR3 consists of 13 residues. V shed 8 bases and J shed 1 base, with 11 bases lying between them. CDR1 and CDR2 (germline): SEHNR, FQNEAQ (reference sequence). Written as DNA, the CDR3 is TGTGCCAGCGTCCCTCTCAGGAACACTGAAGCTTTCTTT. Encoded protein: CASVPLRNTEAFF.

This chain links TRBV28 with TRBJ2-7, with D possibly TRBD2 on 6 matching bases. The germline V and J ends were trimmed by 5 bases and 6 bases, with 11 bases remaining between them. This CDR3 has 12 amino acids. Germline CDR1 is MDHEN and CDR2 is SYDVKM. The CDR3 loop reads CASSGGLSEQYF. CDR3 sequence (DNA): TGTGCCAGCAGTGGAGGACTATCCGAGCAGTACTTC.

Here the CDR3 reads CASSRSVDFNEKLFF. Written as DNA, the CDR3 is TGTGCCAGCAGCCGTTCCGTAGACTTTAATGAAAAACTGTTTTTT. The J gene is TRBJ1-4, the V gene TRBV4-2, with D hard to call. Germline-derived CDR1 and CDR2 are LGHNA and YNFKEQ. The CDR3 consists of 15 residues. With 4 bases removed from V and 4 bases from J, the gap between germline ends came to 13 bases.

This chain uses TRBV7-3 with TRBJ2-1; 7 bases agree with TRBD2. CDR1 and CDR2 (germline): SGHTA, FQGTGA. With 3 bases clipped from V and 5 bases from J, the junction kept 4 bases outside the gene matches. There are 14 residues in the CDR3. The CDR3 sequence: CASSLRGGNNEQFF. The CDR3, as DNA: TGTGCCAGCAGCTTGAGGGGAGGGAACAATGAGCAGTTCTTC.

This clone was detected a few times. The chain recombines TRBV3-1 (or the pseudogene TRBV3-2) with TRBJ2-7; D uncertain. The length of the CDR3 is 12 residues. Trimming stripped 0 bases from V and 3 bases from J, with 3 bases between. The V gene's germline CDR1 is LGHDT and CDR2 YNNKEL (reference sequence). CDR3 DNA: TGTGCCAGCAGCCAAGATCTCTACGAGCAGTACTTC. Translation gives CASSQDLYEQYF.

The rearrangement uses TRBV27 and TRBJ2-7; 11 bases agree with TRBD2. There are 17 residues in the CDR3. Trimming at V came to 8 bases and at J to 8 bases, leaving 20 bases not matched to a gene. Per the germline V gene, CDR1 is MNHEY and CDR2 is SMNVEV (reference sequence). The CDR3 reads CASGEGLAGGILWKQYF. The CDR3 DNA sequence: TGTGCCAGCGGAGAAGGGCTAGCGGGGGGTATATTGTGGAAGCAGTACTTC.

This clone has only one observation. The CDR3 loop reads CASSLISGALGTDTQYF. Here the CDR3 DNA reads TGTGCCAGCAGCCTCATAAGCGGAGCCCTCGGGACAGATACGCAGTATTTT. The J gene is TRBJ2-3, the V gene TRBV5-8, with a weak D call TRBD2 (5 bases). The germline V gene has CDR1 SGHTS and CDR2 YDEGEE. The CDR3 sequence is 17 residues long. V lost 4 bases, J lost 3 bases, and 21 bases lay in between. Using reference TRBV5-8 and TRBJ2-3 for the parts outside the CDR3, the full variable domain is EAGVTQSPTHLIKTRGQQATLRCSPISGHTSVYWYQQALGLGLQFLLWYDEGEERNRGNFPPRFSGRQFPNYSSELNVNALELEDSALYLCASSLISGALGTDTQYFGPGTRLTVL.

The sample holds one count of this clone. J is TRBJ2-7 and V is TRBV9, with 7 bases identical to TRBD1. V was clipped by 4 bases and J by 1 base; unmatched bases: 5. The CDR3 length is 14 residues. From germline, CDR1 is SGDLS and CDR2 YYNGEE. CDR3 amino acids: CASSPTDRSYEQYF. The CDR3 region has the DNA TGTGCCAGCAGCCCGACGGACAGGTCCTACGAGCAGTACTTC. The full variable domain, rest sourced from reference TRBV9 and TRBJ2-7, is DSGVTQTPKHLITATGQRVTLRCSPRSGDLSVYWYQQSLDQGLQFLIQYYNGEERAKGNILERFSAQQFPDLHSELNLSSLELGDSALYFCASSPTDRSYEQYFGPGTRLTVT.

CDR3 residues: CASSPQGEGLNEKLFF. DNA for the CDR3: TGTGCCAGCAGCCCACAGGGGGAGGGACTTAATGAAAAACTGTTTTTT. The chain uses TRBV5-4 and TRBJ1-4; 8 bases map to TRBD1. The junction had 9 bases not matched to a gene; V was cut back by 4 bases and J by 4 bases. Germline CDR1 reads SGHNT; CDR2 reads YYREEE (reference sequence). The length of the CDR3 is 16 residues. The full variable domain, rest sourced from reference TRBV5-4 and TRBJ1-4, is ETGVTQSPTHLIKTRGQQVTLRCSSQSGHNTVSWYQQALGQGPQFIFQYYREEENGRGNFPPRFSGLQFPNYSSELNVNALELDDSALYLCASSPQGEGLNEKLFFGSGTQLSVL.

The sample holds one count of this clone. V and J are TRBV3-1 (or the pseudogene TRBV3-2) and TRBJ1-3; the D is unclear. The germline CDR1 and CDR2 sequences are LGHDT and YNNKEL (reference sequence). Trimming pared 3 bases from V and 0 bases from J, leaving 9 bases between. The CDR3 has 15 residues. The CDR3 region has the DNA TGTGCCAGCAGCCAGGGCAGGTTCTCTGGAAACACCATATATTTT. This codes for CASSQGRFSGNTIYF.

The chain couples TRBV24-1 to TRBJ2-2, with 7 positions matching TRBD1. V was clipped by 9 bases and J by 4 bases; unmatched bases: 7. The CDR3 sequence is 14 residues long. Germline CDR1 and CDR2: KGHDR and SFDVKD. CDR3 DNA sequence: TGTGCCACCGGGGGACAGACTTCCACCGGGGAGCTGTTTTTT. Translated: CATGGQTSTGELFF.

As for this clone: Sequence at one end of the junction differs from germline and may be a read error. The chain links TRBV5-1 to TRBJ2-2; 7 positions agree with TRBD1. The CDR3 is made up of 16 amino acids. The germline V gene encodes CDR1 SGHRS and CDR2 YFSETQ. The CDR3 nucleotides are TGCGCCAGCAACTTGTACGACAGGGATAGATCCGGGGAGCTGTTTTTT. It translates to CASNLYDRDRSGELFF. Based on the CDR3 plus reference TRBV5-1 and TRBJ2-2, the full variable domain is KAGVTQTPRYLIKTRGQQVTLSCSPISGHRSVSWYQQTPGQGLQFLFEYFSETQRNKGNFPGRFSGRQFSNSRSEMNVSTLELGDSALYLCASNLYDRDRSGELFFGEGSRLTVL.

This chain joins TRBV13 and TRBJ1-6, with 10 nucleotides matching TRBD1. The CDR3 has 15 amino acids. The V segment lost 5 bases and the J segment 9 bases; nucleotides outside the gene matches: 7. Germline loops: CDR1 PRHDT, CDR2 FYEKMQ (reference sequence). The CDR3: CASSPRDRGSSPLHF. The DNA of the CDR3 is TGTGCCAGCAGCCCTCGGGACAGGGGCAGTTCACCCCTCCACTTT.

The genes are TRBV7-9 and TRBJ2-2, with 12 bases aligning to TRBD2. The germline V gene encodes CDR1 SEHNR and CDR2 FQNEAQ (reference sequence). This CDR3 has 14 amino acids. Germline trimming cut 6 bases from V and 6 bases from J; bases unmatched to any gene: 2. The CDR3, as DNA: TGTGCCAGCAGGGGACTAGCGGGCGCCGGGGAGCTGTTTTTT. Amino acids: CASRGLAGAGELFF.

The CDR3 region is CASSPDWVQATSPLHF. The DNA of the CDR3 is TGCGCCAGCAGCCCGGATTGGGTGCAGGCTACTTCACCCCTCCACTTT. The V gene is TRBV5-1, the J gene TRBJ1-6, with D hard to call. V was shortened by 4 bases and J by 9 bases, with 20 bases between the two germline ends. Looked up from germline, CDR1 is SGHRS and CDR2 is YFSETQ. This CDR3 spans 16 amino acids.

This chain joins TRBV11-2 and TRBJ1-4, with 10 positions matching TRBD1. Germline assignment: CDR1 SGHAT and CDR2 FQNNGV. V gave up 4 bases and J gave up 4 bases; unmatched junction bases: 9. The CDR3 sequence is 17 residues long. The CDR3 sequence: CASSSRDRGTDNEKLFF. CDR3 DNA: TGTGCCAGCAGCTCCCGGGACAGGGGAACGGATAATGAAAAACTGTTTTTT.

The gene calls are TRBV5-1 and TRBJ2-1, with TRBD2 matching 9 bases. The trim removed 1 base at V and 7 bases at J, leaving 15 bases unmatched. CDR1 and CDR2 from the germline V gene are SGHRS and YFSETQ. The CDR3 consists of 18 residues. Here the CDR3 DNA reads TGCGCCAGCAGCTTGTATTTTAGCGGGAGAAGAGAAGGAAATGAGCAGTTCTTC. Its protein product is CASSLYFSGRREGNEQFF.

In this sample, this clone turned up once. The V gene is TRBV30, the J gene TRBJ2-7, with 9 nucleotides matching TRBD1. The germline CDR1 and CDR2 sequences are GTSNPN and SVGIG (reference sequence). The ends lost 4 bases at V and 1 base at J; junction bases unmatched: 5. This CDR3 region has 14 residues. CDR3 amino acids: CAWTRDRASYEQYF. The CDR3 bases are TGTGCCTGGACCAGGGACAGGGCTTCCTACGAGCAGTACTTC.